Following are 19 T cell receptor beta chains from one sample sequenced in a study of blood T cell repertoires in COVID-19. Measured with immunoSEQ multiplex PCR; TCRdb has only the in-frame clones, and not every one. Of 60,000 or so clones in the sample, around 87% were seen once. Sequences were obtained from peripheral blood. These receptors came from a man between 60 and 75 years old with active or convalescent COVID-19.

The gene calls are TRBV4-2 and TRBJ1-5, with no clear D. Looked up from germline, CDR1 is LGHNA and CDR2 is YNFKEQ. The CDR3 is 12 residues long. The germline V and J ends were trimmed by 3 bases and 5 bases, with 5 bases remaining between them. CDR3 protein: CASSHPDQPQHF. The CDR3 nucleotides are TGTGCCAGCAGCCACCCCGATCAGCCCCAGCATTTT.

The gene calls are TRBV7-7 and TRBJ2-7, with 12 bases lining up with TRBD2. This CDR3 is built from 15 residues. Trimming cost V 5 bases and J 6 bases; bases outside gene matches: 8. Germline V CDR1 and CDR2: SSHAT, FNYEAQ (reference sequence). In nucleotides, the CDR3 is TGTGCCAGCAGCAGACAGGGGACTAGCGGGTGCGAGCAGTACTTC. Amino acids: CASSRQGTSGCEQYF. Filled out from reference TRBV7-7 and TRBJ2-7, the complete variable domain reads GAGVSQSPRYKVTKRGQDVTLRCDPISSHATLYWYQQALGQGPEFLTYFNYEAQPDKSGLPSDRFSAERPEGSISTLTIQRTEQRDSAMYRCASSRQGTSGCEQYFGPGTRLTVT.

The CDR3 DNA reads TGTGCCAGCAGCCGTTGGACCGGGGGTAATGAAAAACTGTTTTTT. Its protein is CASSRWTGGNEKLFF. The chain recombines TRBV5-6 with TRBJ1-4; possibly TRBD1 for D (5 bases). CDR3 length equals 15 residues. Germline V gene data show CDR1 as SGHDT and CDR2 as YYEEEE. Trimming took 4 bases from V and 4 from J, leaving 14 bases between them.

The V call is TRBV28, the J call TRBJ1-3; 7 bases align to TRBD1. The germline V gene has CDR1 MDHEN and CDR2 SYDVKM. V lost 3 bases, J lost 5 bases, and 4 bases stayed unmatched. The CDR3 sequence is 14 residues long. For the CDR3, the DNA is TGTGCCAGCAGTTTTCAGACAGGGAGAAACACCATATATTTT. Amino acids: CASSFQTGRNTIYF.

V gene TRBV24-1 combines with J gene TRBJ1-2; TRBD1 matches 8 bases. Losses at the gene ends were 11 bases for V and 8 bases for J; bases not matched to a gene: 9. This CDR3 comprises 12 residues. Per germline, CDR1 KGHDR and CDR2 SFDVKD. This CDR3 reads CAIQDRVGGYTF. CDR3 DNA sequence: TGTGCCATTCAGGACAGGGTAGGAGGCTACACCTTC.

This clone has just a few counts. This chain links TRBV7-4 with TRBJ1-2, with 7 positions matching TRBD1. Trimming removed 2 bases from V and 7 bases from J; junction bases left unmatched: 4. This CDR3 contains 13 residues. Germline V gives CDR1 SGHVT, CDR2 SQSDAQ. DNA of the CDR3: TGTGCCAGCAGCTTACTAGGGGGCTGTGGCTACACCTTC. Amino acids: CASSLLGGCGYTF.

The chain uses TRBV18 and TRBJ2-1; 7 bases are a match to TRBD1. This CDR3 has 14 residues. After removal of 3 bases from V and 3 bases from J, the junction contained 2 bases not matched to a gene. Germline V CDR1 and CDR2: KGHSH, LQKENI. CDR3 region: CASSPDRYYNEQFF. Here the CDR3 DNA reads TGTGCCAGCTCACCGGACAGGTACTACAATGAGCAGTTCTTC.

The gene calls are TRBV6-1 and TRBJ2-7; 7 bases map to TRBD2. CDR1 MNHNS and CDR2 SASEGT come from the germline V gene. V shed 4 bases and J 0 bases; nucleotides not matched to a gene: 12. The CDR3 runs 17 residues. For the CDR3, the DNA is TGTGCCAGCAGTGTACAAGGGGCTAGCGGCCTCTCCTACGAGCAGTACTTC. It is translated as CASSVQGASGLSYEQYF.

This chain joins TRBV5-1 and TRBJ2-7; D unclear. V lost 4 bases and J lost 0, with 5 bases in between. Germline CDR1 reads SGHRS; CDR2 reads YFSETQ. The CDR3 sequence is 12 residues long. The DNA for the CDR3 is TGCGCCAGCAGCCCGAGCTCCTACGAGCAGTACTTC. Its protein is CASSPSSYEQYF.

The V and J genes are TRBV19 and TRBJ2-3; D is unresolved. CDR1 is LNHDA and CDR2 is SQIVND in the germline V gene (reference sequence). Trimming left V 7 bases short and J 0 bases short, with 14 bases between. The CDR3 covers 15 residues. Written as DNA, the CDR3 is TGTGCCAGTATGGGCACAAAAACTAGCACAGATACGCAGTATTTT. Amino acids: CASMGTKTSTDTQYF.

The chain uses TRBV19 and TRBJ1-1, with 9 bases lining up with TRBD1. This CDR3 contains 18 residues. Germline CDR1 and CDR2: LNHDA and SQIVND (reference sequence). Unmatched junction bases numbered 17, after V lost 5 bases and J lost 4 bases. CDR3 sequence (DNA): TGTGCCAGTAGTTCGGGGGAGAACAGGGGGCTGACTGGCACTGAAGCTTTCTTT. Translating gives CASSSGENRGLTGTEAFF. The full variable domain, its missing parts supplied by reference TRBV19 and TRBJ1-1, is DGGITQSPKYLFRKEGQNVTLSCEQNLNHDAMYWYRQDPGQGLRLIYYSQIVNDFQKGDIAEGYSVSREKKESFPLTVTSAQKNPTAFYLCASSSGENRGLTGTEAFFGQGTRLTVV.

The chain's CDR3 is CASHLTEANYGYTF. CDR3 nucleotide sequence: TGTGCCAGCCATCTAACCGAGGCTAACTATGGCTACACCTTC. The chain combines TRBV18 with TRBJ1-2; D gene unclear. The CDR3 sequence is 14 residues long. Germline V CDR1 and CDR2: KGHSH, LQKENI. V was shortened by 8 bases and J by 0 bases, with 13 bases between the two germline ends.

The rearrangement joins TRBV7-6 to TRBJ2-5; 10 nucleotides line up with TRBD2. The J segment lost 5 bases and the V segment lost 5 bases, leaving 14 bases of the junction unmatched. This CDR3 spans 17 amino acids. In germline, CDR1 is SGHVS, CDR2 FNYEAQ. The CDR3 sequence: CASSPRGVLAGGETQYF. The DNA for the CDR3 is TGTGCCAGCAGCCCCCGCGGGGTGTTAGCGGGAGGTGAGACCCAGTACTTC.

The chain employs TRBV19 and TRBJ2-1, with no clear D. The germline gives CDR1 LNHDA, CDR2 SQIVND (reference sequence). Trimming took 9 bases from V and 3 from J, leaving 12 bases between them. The CDR3 contains 13 residues. The DNA of the CDR3 is TGTGCCAGCAGTTGGGCCAGCTACAATGAGCAGTTCTTC. This gives the protein CASSWASYNEQFF.

This chain joins TRBV27 and TRBJ2-7; TRBD1 matches at 7 bases. The CDR3 runs 13 residues. Per the germline V gene, CDR1 is MNHEY and CDR2 is SMNVEV (reference sequence). V shed 6 bases and J 3 bases; nucleotides not matched to a gene: 5. CDR3: CASRLAGGYEQYF. The CDR3 coding sequence is TGTGCCAGCAGGCTGGCAGGGGGCTACGAGCAGTACTTC.

This rearrangement joins TRBV6-6 to TRBJ2-4; a weak D match, TRBD2 (6 bases). CDR3 size: 16 residues. The V gene's germline CDR1 is MNHNY and CDR2 SVGAGI (reference sequence). V lost 6 bases to trimming and J lost 0 bases, with 15 bases between them. As DNA, the CDR3 is TGTGCCAGCAGGGGCGGAGGAGGGTTAGCCAAAAACATTCAGTACTTC. It is translated as CASRGGGGLAKNIQYF.

The chain carries TRBV4-1 and TRBJ2-1, with 12 bases that match TRBD2. Per germline, CDR1 MGHRA and CDR2 YSYEKL. The CDR3 is 18 residues long. Unmatched junction bases numbered 12, after V lost 4 bases and J lost 5 bases. The CDR3: CASSRLAGGPLKDNEQFF. The CDR3 coding sequence is TGCGCCAGCAGCCGGCTAGCGGGAGGGCCCCTTAAGGACAATGAGCAGTTCTTC.

Only one count was recorded for this clone. CDR3 loop: CAWSGRTEAFF. The CDR3 nucleotides read TGTGCCTGGAGTGGCAGGACTGAAGCTTTCTTT. The gene calls are TRBV30 and TRBJ1-1; D remains unclear. This CDR3 has 11 residues. Trimming cost V 1 base and J 5 bases, with 5 bases left between them. In germline, CDR1 is GTSNPN, CDR2 SVGIG (reference sequence).

The table lists this clone with a few counts. This chain joins TRBV7-3 and TRBJ2-2; the D is unclear. From germline, CDR1 is SGHTA and CDR2 FQGTGA. This CDR3 contains 14 residues. V gave up 2 bases and J gave up 6 bases, with 10 bases separating them. CDR3 nucleotide sequence: TGTGCCAGCAGCTTAGGTCCTACCGCCGGGGAGCTGTTTTTT. It specifies CASSLGPTAGELFF.